This T cell receptor (beta chain) was identified in a study of T cells in Graves' hyperthyroidism and ophthalmopathy. The germline V gene encodes CDR1 DFQATT and CDR2 SNEGSKA (reference sequence). The CDR3 sequence is 14 residues long. Amplified TCR beta CDR3 regions derived from RNA transcripts. The HTBI primer set served for first-round RT-PCR of the TCR CDR3. TCRdb re-called the multiplex PCR reads with MiXCR, one entry per CDR3 protein. The table has approximately 630,000 distinct CDR3 sequences, under 20% seen once. Uncontrolled infection, other autoimmune disease, pregnancy or lactation disqualified patients from enrolment. A word on this clonotype: The germline gene is not matched at one end of the junction; a read error may be the cause.

This clonotype originated in a woman in her thirties with Graves' hyperthyroidism. The sequenced sample was blood. The rearrangement joins TRBV20-1 to TRBJ2-1, with D possibly TRBD2 on 6 matching bases. This CDR3 reads CSVRAAGFNNEQFF. CDR3 DNA sequence: TGCAGTGTTAGAGCTGCGGGGTTCAACAATGAGCAGTTCTTC.